A single sample gave rise to the 15 T cell receptor beta chains below, sequenced in a study of cytomegalovirus exposure and HLA in healthy donors. With 60 Vbeta and 13 Jbeta primers, the PCR was carried out. Repertoires were generated with immunoSEQ multiplex PCR, while TCRdb's copy carries only in-frame clones and drops some. Of more than 95,000 clones listed, about 80% are singletons. Source material: PBMCs. Source of these receptors: a man aged 35-49 years in good health and CMV-seronegative.

The chain joins TRBV5-6 to TRBJ1-2, with 10 bases lining up with TRBD1. The V and J ends lost 2 bases and 6 bases, in that order; junction bases with no gene match: 4. The CDR3 extends over 14 amino acids. Germline-derived CDR1 and CDR2 are SGHDT and YYEEEE. The chain's CDR3 is CASSLGQGGHGYTF. The CDR3 DNA is TGTGCCAGCAGCTTAGGACAGGGGGGACATGGCTACACCTTC.

J is TRBJ1-5 and V is TRBV6-5; D gene ambiguous. This CDR3 is built from 14 residues. Germline loops: CDR1 MNHEY, CDR2 SVGAGI. The V end lost 8 bases, the J end lost 8 bases, and 19 bases lay between the germline ends. CDR3 sequence (DNA): TGTGCCAGCCGGGAAGGGCGGAATAGGGAGCCCCAGCATTTT. Its protein is CASREGRNREPQHF.

The chain carries TRBV10-3 and TRBJ2-2; a possible D gene is TRBD2 (7 bases). V dropped 4 bases and J dropped 3 bases, with 12 bases sitting between them. Germline lookup yields CDR1 ENHRY and CDR2 SYGVKD. The CDR3 is 15 amino acids. The CDR3 bases are TGTGCCATCAGTGGTCGGGGGGCGTACACCGGGGAGCTGTTTTTT. Amino acids: CAISGRGAYTGELFF.

In DNA form, the CDR3 reads TGTGCCAGCTCAAAAAATACAGGGTACAATGAGCAGTTCTTC. Translation gives CASSKNTGYNEQFF. The chain joins TRBV2 to TRBJ2-1; a weak D match, TRBD1 (6 bases). CDR3 length: 14 amino acids. Deletions cut 8 bases from V and 4 bases from J, with 15 bases between. Germline loops: CDR1 SNHLY, CDR2 FYNNEI.

This chain uses TRBV9 with TRBJ1-6; TRBD1 agrees at 9 bases. Germline CDR1 is SGDLS and CDR2 is YYNGEE. This CDR3 region has 15 residues. Trimming took 4 bases from V and 6 from J; bases not matched to a gene: 5. In DNA form, the CDR3 reads TGTGCCAGCAGCATACAGGGACAGGGTAATTCACCCCTCCACTTT. Its protein product is CASSIQGQGNSPLHF. Full variable domain (remainder filled in from reference TRBV9 and TRBJ1-6): DSGVTQTPKHLITATGQRVTLRCSPRSGDLSVYWYQQSLDQGLQFLIQYYNGEERAKGNILERFSAQQFPDLHSELNLSSLELGDSALYFCASSIQGQGNSPLHFGNGTRLTVT.

The chain links TRBV19 to TRBJ1-1; tentative D call: TRBD1 (5 bases). V was clipped by 5 bases and J by 1 base, with 11 bases between them. The CDR3 is 14 amino acids. Germline V gene data show CDR1 as LNHDA and CDR2 as SQIVND (reference sequence). The CDR3 sequence: CASSWPGRNTEAFF. CDR3 nucleotide sequence: TGTGCCAGTAGTTGGCCAGGGCGGAACACTGAAGCTTTCTTT.

This clone has a handful of counts. The chain combines TRBV4-2 with TRBJ2-1, with TRBD2 matching over 8 bases. The V gene's germline CDR1 is LGHNA and CDR2 YNFKEQ. This CDR3 is built from 15 residues. Unmatched junction bases numbered 6, after V lost 2 bases and J lost 6 bases. DNA for the CDR3: TGTGCCAGCAGCCAAACGGGGGGGGCGGCCAATGAGCAGTTCTTC. The encoded protein is CASSQTGGAANEQFF.

This clone came up once. This rearrangement joins TRBV19 to TRBJ1-5; 9 nucleotides line up with TRBD1. The junction had 6 bases not matched to a gene; V was cut back by 7 bases and J by 2 bases. The CDR3 is 15 residues long. Germline V lookup: CDR1 LNHDA, CDR2 SQIVND (reference sequence). CDR3 sequence reads: CASKDRGFGNQPQHF. The CDR3 DNA reads as TGTGCCAGTAAGGACAGGGGTTTCGGCAATCAGCCCCAGCATTTT.

The chain has TRBV5-6 and TRBJ2-7, with D perhaps TRBD1 (6 bases). The CDR3 loop spans 13 amino acids. Looked up from germline, CDR1 is SGHDT and CDR2 is YYEEEE. Deletions cut 6 bases from V and 3 bases from J, with 13 bases between. The CDR3 reads CASTSVGGYEQYF. The CDR3 coding sequence is TGTGCCAGCACCTCTGTAGGGGGCTACGAGCAGTACTTC.

V usage is TRBV7-2 and J usage is TRBJ2-2, with TRBD1 as a possible D gene (6 bases). This CDR3 is built from 15 residues. The V end lost 5 bases, the J end lost 6 bases, and 16 bases lay between the germline ends. The V gene's germline CDR1 is SGHTA and CDR2 FQGNSA. CDR3 in amino acids: CASSVGAGVAGELFF. CDR3 coding DNA: TGTGCCAGCAGCGTGGGGGCAGGGGTCGCCGGGGAGCTGTTTTTT.

The genes are TRBV9 and TRBJ2-3; D perhaps matches TRBD2 (6 bases). Between the trimmed V and J ends, which lost 3 bases and 6 bases, there was a span of 11 bases. Germline lookup yields CDR1 SGDLS and CDR2 YYNGEE. The CDR3 length is 13 residues. The DNA for the CDR3 is TGTGCCAGCAGCGGGGAGGTTTCGGATACGCAGTATTTT. It codes for CASSGEVSDTQYF.

V and J are TRBV11-2 and TRBJ1-2, with no clear D. V lost 2 bases, J lost 1 base, and 14 bases lay in between. CDR3 size: 16 residues. The germline gives CDR1 SGHAT, CDR2 FQNNGV. CDR3 bases: TGTGCCAGCAGCTTAAACAACAGAATCCTTAACTATGGCTACACCTTC. Its protein product is CASSLNNRILNYGYTF.

This chain links TRBV13 with TRBJ1-6; possible D gene TRBD1, 5 bases. The germline gives CDR1 PRHDT, CDR2 FYEKMQ (reference sequence). This CDR3 spans 16 amino acids. Trimming removed 5 bases at V and 3 bases at J, with 14 bases between. CDR3 loop: CASSLSDRLYNSPLHF. The DNA of the CDR3 is TGTGCCAGCAGCCTTTCAGACAGACTCTATAATTCACCCCTCCACTTT.

The chain joins TRBV27 to TRBJ2-2; no reliable D call. In germline, CDR1 is MNHEY, CDR2 SMNVEV (reference sequence). Between the trimmed V and J ends, which lost 4 bases and 7 bases, there was a span of 4 bases. The CDR3 sequence is 11 residues long. CDR3 protein: CASSSFGELFF. Here the CDR3 DNA reads TGTGCCAGCAGTTCTTTCGGGGAGCTGTTTTTT.

The chain couples TRBV30 to TRBJ2-5; D is perhaps TRBD1 (7 bases). V lost 5 bases and J 5 bases, leaving 18 bases between the germline ends. CDR1 GTSNPN and CDR2 SVGIG come from the germline V gene (reference sequence). This CDR3 has 14 residues. The CDR3 nucleotides are TGTGCCTGGGGAGGCGGAGGGGGCTGGGAGACCCAGTACTTC. Amino acids: CAWGGGGGWETQYF.